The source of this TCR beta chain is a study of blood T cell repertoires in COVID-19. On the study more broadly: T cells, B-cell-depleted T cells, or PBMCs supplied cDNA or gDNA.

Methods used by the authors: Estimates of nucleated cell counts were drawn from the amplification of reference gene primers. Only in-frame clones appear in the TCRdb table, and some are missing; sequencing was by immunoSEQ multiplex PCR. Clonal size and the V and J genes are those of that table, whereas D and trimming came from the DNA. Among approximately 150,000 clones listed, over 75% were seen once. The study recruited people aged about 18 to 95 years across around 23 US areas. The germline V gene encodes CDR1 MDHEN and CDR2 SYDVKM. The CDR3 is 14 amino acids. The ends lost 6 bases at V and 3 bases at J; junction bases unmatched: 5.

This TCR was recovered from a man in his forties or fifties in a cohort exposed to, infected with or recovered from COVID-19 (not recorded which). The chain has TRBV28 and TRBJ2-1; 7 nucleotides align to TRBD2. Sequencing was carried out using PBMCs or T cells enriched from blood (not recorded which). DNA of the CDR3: TGTGCCAGCAGCCTTGGGGGGGTCTACAATGAGCAGTTCTTC. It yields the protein CASSLGGVYNEQFF. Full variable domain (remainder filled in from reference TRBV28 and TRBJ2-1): DVKVTQSSRYLVKRTGEKVFLECVQDMDHENMFWYRQDPGLGLRLIYFSYDVKMKEKGDIPEGYSVSREKKERFSLILESASTNQTSMYLCASSLGGVYNEQFFGPGTRLTVL.